The 14 T cell receptor beta chains presented below share a single source sample, sequenced in a study of cytomegalovirus exposure and HLA in healthy donors. The PCR was carried out with 60 Vbeta primers and 13 Jbeta primers. Method: immunoSEQ multiplex PCR; TCRdb's copy keeps in-frame clones and lacks some. The data show 55,000 to 90,000 clones, roughly 79% seen once. Sequenced: PBMCs. These receptor sequences come from a man in his fifties or sixties in good health and CMV-seronegative.

In the case of this clone: The junction does not match germline at one end; this may be a read error. This rearrangement joins TRBV7-7 to TRBJ2-2; 7 nucleotides line up with TRBD1. The CDR3 runs to 17 residues. Germline loops: CDR1 SSHAT, CDR2 FNYEAQ (reference sequence). For the CDR3, the DNA is TGTGCTAGCAGCTTAGTTTCTTCCGGGACAGTCACCGGGGAGCTGTTTTTT. Protein sequence: CASSLVSSGTVTGELFF.

This chain joins TRBV28 and TRBJ1-2; possible D gene TRBD1, 6 bases. CDR1 is MDHEN, CDR2 SYDVKM, per germline. Between the trimmed V and J ends, which lost 3 bases and 7 bases, there was a span of 15 bases. The CDR3 has 14 residues. The CDR3 DNA sequence: TGTGCCAGCAGTTTCAGCCAGGGGCGGGCTGGCTACACCTTC. Translating it yields CASSFSQGRAGYTF.

This chain links TRBV28 with TRBJ1-1; TRBD1 is a possible D gene (6 bases). Trimming shortened V by 5 bases and J by 0 bases, and 13 bases separated the two germline ends. The CDR3 extends over 15 amino acids. Germline V gives CDR1 MDHEN, CDR2 SYDVKM. Here the CDR3 DNA reads TGTGCCAGCAGTCTTCATACAGGGATGAACACTGAAGCTTTCTTT. This codes for CASSLHTGMNTEAFF.

The J gene is TRBJ2-5, the V gene TRBV30, with D tentatively TRBD2 (6 bases). The CDR3 consists of 16 residues. Trimming cost V 2 bases and J 6 bases, with 22 bases left between them. Germline CDR1 and CDR2: GTSNPN and SVGIG (reference sequence). CDR3 sequence reads: CAWSPPWSGRLKTQYF. CDR3 nucleotide sequence: TGTGCCTGGAGTCCCCCTTGGTCAGGGAGGTTGAAGACCCAGTACTTC. The whole variable domain, remainder taken from reference TRBV30 and TRBJ2-5, is SQTIHQWPATLVQPVGSPLSLECTVEGTSNPNLYWYRQAAGRGLQLLFYSVGIGQISSEVPQNLSASRPQDRQFILSSKKLLLSDSGFYLCAWSPPWSGRLKTQYFGPGTRLLVL.

The chain joins TRBV7-8 to TRBJ2-5, with D maybe TRBD2 (7 bases). Trimming left V 5 bases short and J 4 bases short, with 17 bases between. Germline V gene data show CDR1 as SGHVS and CDR2 as FQNEAQ. The CDR3 has 15 residues. The CDR3 loop reads CASSPPYRGAETQYF. For the CDR3, the DNA is TGTGCCAGCAGCCCCCCTTATCGGGGGGCAGAGACCCAGTACTTC.

The J gene is TRBJ2-7, the V gene TRBV30; 7 bases align to TRBD1. This CDR3 contains 14 residues. V was clipped by 4 bases and J by 2 bases; unmatched bases: 8. CDR1 is GTSNPN and CDR2 is SVGIG in the germline V gene (reference sequence). CDR3 in amino acids: CAWTDPGQTYEQYF. CDR3 in DNA: TGTGCCTGGACCGATCCGGGACAGACCTACGAGCAGTACTTC.

CDR3 sequence reads: CASSFKGANQPQHF. Written as DNA, the CDR3 is TGTGCCAGCAGTTTCAAGGGAGCAAATCAGCCCCAGCATTTT. The rearrangement links TRBV27 to TRBJ1-5; D call uncertain. CDR3 length equals 14 residues. CDR1 and CDR2 (germline): MNHEY, SMNVEV (reference sequence). The V end was cut by 3 bases, the J end by 4 bases, with 10 bases between.

CDR3 amino acids: CASILTGLNTEAFF. CDR3 DNA sequence: TGCGCCAGCATTTTGACAGGGTTGAACACTGAAGCTTTCTTT. The chain uses TRBV10-2 and TRBJ1-1; 7 bases are a match to TRBD1. This CDR3 region has 14 residues. Looked up from germline, CDR1 is WSHSY and CDR2 is SAAADI. V was pared by 7 bases and J by 0 bases, with 5 bases of the junction left unmatched.

This chain links TRBV6-5 with TRBJ2-7, with D perhaps matching TRBD2 (6 bases). Trimming shortened V by 5 bases and J by 0 bases, and 14 bases separated the two germline ends. This CDR3 contains 15 residues. CDR1 is MNHEY and CDR2 is SVGAGI in the germline V gene. The CDR3 reads CASSPTSRTSYEQYF. CDR3 DNA: TGTGCCAGCAGTCCAACTAGCAGGACCTCCTACGAGCAGTACTTC.

The V and J genes are TRBV19 and TRBJ2-3, with D perhaps matching TRBD1 (6 bases). Germline-derived CDR1 and CDR2 are LNHDA and SQIVND (reference sequence). V lost 6 bases, J lost 2 bases, and 9 bases lay in between. This CDR3 spans 13 amino acids. The CDR3, as DNA: TGTGCCAGTAGAAGACAGGACACAGATACGCAGTATTTT. Translating gives CASRRQDTDTQYF.

This chain joins TRBV27 and TRBJ2-5, with 9 bases aligning to TRBD1. The germline V gene encodes CDR1 MNHEY and CDR2 SMNVEV (reference sequence). The CDR3 is 15 residues long. With 6 bases clipped from V and 5 bases from J, the junction kept 10 bases outside the gene matches. The CDR3 DNA reads as TGTGCCAGCAGCCCCCGGGGACAGGGTTTTGAGACCCAGTACTTC. This sequence encodes CASSPRGQGFETQYF.

The chain is built from TRBV30 and TRBJ1-3, with D hard to call. CDR1 GTSNPN and CDR2 SVGIG come from the germline V gene (reference sequence). CDR3 length: 13 amino acids. V was shortened by 0 bases and J by 3 bases, with 6 bases between the two germline ends. The CDR3 region is CAWSVHSGNTIYF. The CDR3 region has the DNA TGTGCCTGGAGTGTCCACAGTGGAAACACCATATATTTT.

The V call is TRBV27, the J call TRBJ2-7; a possible D gene is TRBD1 (5 bases). V was shortened by 5 bases and J by 3 bases, with 11 bases between the two germline ends. Germline V gives CDR1 MNHEY, CDR2 SMNVEV (reference sequence). This CDR3 spans 13 amino acids. The CDR3, as DNA: TGTGCCAGCAGTATTAAAGGACACTACGAGCAGTACTTC. It is translated as CASSIKGHYEQYF.

This chain links TRBV6-5 with TRBJ1-2; no clear D. Trimming took off 0 bases at V and 4 bases at J, with 12 bases between the two ends. There are 15 residues in the CDR3. Germline CDR1 and CDR2: MNHEY and SVGAGI. In DNA, the CDR3 is TGTGCCAGCAGTTACTCGGGCCGGGAACTCTATGGCTACACCTTC. Translating it yields CASSYSGRELYGYTF.